This T cell receptor (beta chain) was identified in a study of T cell changes during pregnancy in multiple sclerosis. The method was immunoSEQ multiplex PCR; TCRdb's version includes in-frame clones alone and lacks a portion of them. This table holds more than 40,000 clones, about nine tenths found once. The clonotype comes from a female donor in good health, enrolled as a control in a pregnancy study. Material: peripheral blood, obtained in the first trimester of pregnancy.

The CDR3 sequence: CASSKSGTQPYGYTF. The CDR3 nucleotides are TGTGCCAGTAGCAAATCAGGCACTCAACCTTATGGCTACACCTTC. The chain is built from TRBV19 and TRBJ1-2; D is uncertain. Trimming left V 6 bases short and J 5 bases short, with 19 bases between. Per the germline V gene, CDR1 is LNHDA and CDR2 is SQIVND (reference sequence). CDR3 length equals 15 residues. The whole variable domain, filled in from reference TRBV19 and TRBJ1-2, reads DGGITQSPKYLFRKEGQNVTLSCEQNLNHDAMYWYRQDPGQGLRLIYYSQIVNDFQKGDIAEGYSVSREKKESFPLTVTSAQKNPTAFYLCASSKSGTQPYGYTFGSGTRLTVV.